The 14 T cell receptor beta chains below were found in one sample sequenced in a study of lymphopenia after photon versus proton radiotherapy. Profiled with immunoSEQ multiplex PCR; TCRdb holds only in-frame clones, not every one. The sample has 20,000 to 25,000 clones, roughly 85% seen once; the top ten hold over 15%. This specimen consisted of peripheral blood, obtained from a patient treated with photon-based radiotherapy. Every receptor here comes from a man aged 55 to 69 with pancreatic cancer.

Details on this clone: The junction and the germline gene differ at one end; a read error may be behind it. The chain couples TRBV18 to TRBJ2-7; 10 bases match TRBD2. The germline V gene encodes CDR1 KGHSH and CDR2 LQKENI. The CDR3 covers 14 residues. CDR3 nucleotides: TGTGCCAGCTCTCCACCGGGACTAGCGAACGAGCAGTACTTC. This translates into CASSPPGLANEQYF.

The chain uses TRBV18 and TRBJ2-5; TRBD2 is a possible D gene (6 bases). Trimming stripped 2 bases from V and 2 bases from J, with 9 bases between. CDR1 is KGHSH, CDR2 LQKENI, per germline. The length of the CDR3 is 14 residues. The CDR3 DNA reads as TGTGCCAGCTCACCAAGGGGACTTCAAGAGACCCAGTACTTC. The encoded protein is CASSPRGLQETQYF.

This chain connects TRBV5-4 to TRBJ2-3; D not resolved. V lost 2 bases, J lost 5 bases, and 12 bases lay in between. This CDR3 region has 14 residues. Germline assignment: CDR1 SGHNT and CDR2 YYREEE (reference sequence). The CDR3 is CASSFPTQLDTQYF. CDR3 bases: TGTGCCAGCAGCTTTCCCACACAGCTAGATACGCAGTATTTT.

This clone was seen a single time. The gene calls are TRBV6-4 and TRBJ2-3, with D possibly TRBD1 on 6 matching bases. Germline CDR1 MRHNA, CDR2 SNTAGT. V was pared by 5 bases and J by 4 bases, with 13 bases between. CDR3 size: 14 residues. The CDR3 sequence is CASSSGVDSDTQYF. Here the CDR3 DNA reads TGTGCCAGCAGTTCAGGGGTTGATTCAGATACGCAGTATTTT.

The DNA of the CDR3 is TGTGCCTGGAGTGTAGGTTTAGGTGATGGCTACACCTTC. As protein: CAWSVGLGDGYTF. The chain combines TRBV30 with TRBJ1-2; the D is unclear. Germline V gives CDR1 GTSNPN, CDR2 SVGIG (reference sequence). V lost 0 bases and J 6 bases, leaving 11 bases between the germline ends. This CDR3 has 13 amino acids.

Points on this clone: One junction end disagrees with the germline gene, perhaps due to a read error. This chain connects TRBV18 to TRBJ2-7; either TRBD1 or TRBD2 may supply D (5 bases each). The germline gives CDR1 KGHSH, CDR2 LQKENI. The CDR3 runs to 13 residues. The CDR3 DNA is TGTGCCAGCTCACCGACCGTGAGGGACGAGCAGTGCTTC. It specifies CASSPTVRDEQCF.

The chain uses TRBV9 and TRBJ1-5; D possibly corresponds to TRBD1 (5 bases). The CDR3 has 15 residues. CDR1 and CDR2 (germline): SGDLS, YYNGEE. V was shortened by 4 bases and J by 6 bases, with 17 bases between the two germline ends. CDR3 sequence: CASSPRGQGFQPQHF. The CDR3 DNA sequence: TGTGCCAGCAGCCCAAGAGGTCAGGGTTTTCAGCCCCAGCATTTT. The full variable domain, rest sourced from reference TRBV9 and TRBJ1-5, is DSGVTQTPKHLITATGQRVTLRCSPRSGDLSVYWYQQSLDQGLQFLIQYYNGEERAKGNILERFSAQQFPDLHSELNLSSLELGDSALYFCASSPRGQGFQPQHFGDGTRLSIL.

This clone was detected once. The genes are TRBV6-5 and TRBJ1-3, with TRBD1 matching 8 bases. In germline, CDR1 is MNHEY, CDR2 SVGAGI. Trimming took 6 bases from V and 8 from J; bases not matched to a gene: 9. CDR3 length: 14 amino acids. The DNA for the CDR3 is TGTGCCAGCAGGCCCTGGACAGGGCGGGACACCATATATTTT. It is translated as CASRPWTGRDTIYF.

CDR3 amino acids: CAWKGYYYGYTF. CDR3 DNA sequence: TGTGCCTGGAAGGGTTACTACTATGGCTACACCTTC. The rearrangement uses TRBV30 and TRBJ1-2, with D unresolved. The V end lost 4 bases, the J end lost 3 bases, and 9 bases lay between the germline ends. Germline V gene data show CDR1 as GTSNPN and CDR2 as SVGIG (reference sequence). This CDR3 region has 12 residues.

The chain carries TRBV7-8 and TRBJ2-7; 9 nucleotides match TRBD1. This CDR3 comprises 14 residues. The ends lost 4 bases at V and 1 base at J; junction bases unmatched: 2. CDR1 and CDR2 (germline): SGHVS, FQNEAQ. This CDR3 is CASSSGTGSYEQYF. The CDR3, as DNA: TGTGCCAGCAGCTCCGGGACAGGGTCCTACGAGCAGTACTTC. The entire variable domain, with the rest obtained from reference TRBV7-8 and TRBJ2-7, is as follows: GAGVSQSPRYKVAKRGQDVALRCDPISGHVSLFWYQQALGQGPEFLTYFQNEAQLDKSGLPSDRFFAERPEGSVSTLKIQRTQQEDSAVYLCASSSGTGSYEQYFGPGTRLTVT.

The J gene is TRBJ1-4, the V gene TRBV6-5, with a weak D call TRBD1 (5 bases). Trimming left V 2 bases short and J 7 bases short, with 11 bases between. Per germline, CDR1 MNHEY and CDR2 SVGAGI. The CDR3 contains 14 residues. The CDR3 nucleotides read TGTGCCAGCAGTTACGGGGGAGAAGGTGAAAAACTGTTTTTT. Its protein is CASSYGGEGEKLFF.

This clone was recorded once. The DNA for the CDR3 is TGTGCCAGCGCCGAGCGTGGAGCTGGAAACACCATATATTTT. Protein: CASAERGAGNTIYF. The chain joins TRBV27 to TRBJ1-3; D is uncertain. This CDR3 comprises 14 residues. The V gene lost 8 bases and the J gene lost 2 bases, with 13 bases spanning the gap. Per the germline V gene, CDR1 is MNHEY and CDR2 is SMNVEV (reference sequence).

The V and J genes are TRBV19 and TRBJ1-1, with D perhaps matching TRBD1 (6 bases). The V gene lost 8 bases and the J gene lost 5 bases, with 21 bases spanning the gap. The germline CDR1 and CDR2 sequences are LNHDA and SQIVND (reference sequence). The CDR3 covers 15 residues. As DNA, the CDR3 is TGTGCCAGTGTTACGGGGGGGCGAGGCTATACTGAAGCTTTCTTT. It specifies CASVTGGRGYTEAFF.

The chain recombines TRBV9 with TRBJ1-1, with a possible D match to TRBD1 (6 bases). The CDR3 has 15 residues. Trimming left V 0 bases short and J 7 bases short, with 16 bases between. Germline-derived CDR1 and CDR2 are SGDLS and YYNGEE. CDR3 in amino acids: CASSVVGVGGREAFF. The CDR3 DNA reads TGTGCCAGCAGCGTAGTTGGCGTGGGGGGCCGTGAAGCTTTCTTT. Variable domain in full (rest from reference TRBV9 and TRBJ1-1): DSGVTQTPKHLITATGQRVTLRCSPRSGDLSVYWYQQSLDQGLQFLIQYYNGEERAKGNILERFSAQQFPDLHSELNLSSLELGDSALYFCASSVVGVGGREAFFGQGTRLTVV.